This record covers a single T cell receptor (beta chain). This sample was included in a study of T cell repertoires in cytomegalovirus infection. MiXCR was run by TCRdb on the reads, yielding one entry per CDR3 protein. The repertoire holds 560,000 or so distinct CDR3 sequences, with 16% as singletons. The CDR3 is 13 residues long. Trimming stripped 4 bases from V and 8 bases from J, with 11 bases between. This chain connects TRBV12-3 or TRBV12-4 to TRBJ2-2; the D is unclear. The specimen was CD8+ T cells from PBMCs. The receptor's source is a human donor in good health (CMV status not recorded). Some clones in this sample may be carry-over from other donors' samples. The CDR3 DNA is TGTGCCAGCAGTTCCCCGGTGGCGGGGGAGCTGTTTTTT. Translation gives CASSSPVAGELFF.